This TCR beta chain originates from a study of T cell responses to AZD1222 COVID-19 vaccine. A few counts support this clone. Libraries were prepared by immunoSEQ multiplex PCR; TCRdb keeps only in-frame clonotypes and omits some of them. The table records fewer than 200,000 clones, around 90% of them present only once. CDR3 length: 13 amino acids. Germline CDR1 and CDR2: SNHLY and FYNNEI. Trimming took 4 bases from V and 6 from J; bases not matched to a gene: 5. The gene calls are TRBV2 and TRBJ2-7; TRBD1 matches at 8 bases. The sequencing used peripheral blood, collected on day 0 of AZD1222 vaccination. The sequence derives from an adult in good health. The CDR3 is CASSGTGPREQYF. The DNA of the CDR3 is TGTGCCAGCAGTGGGACAGGGCCTCGCGAGCAGTACTTC.